Following are 28 T cell receptor beta chains from one sample sequenced in a study of CD8 T cells in ankylosing spondylitis (dated by TCRdb to 2017 to 2019). Libraries came from 5' RACE. Sequencing took place on an Illumina HiSeq 2500. The public reads were reanalyzed by TCRdb: fastp trimming at Q25, MiXCR alignment, in-frame beta chains only. Every distinct CDR3 protein forms one entry, paired with its most common genes and DNA. A total of 300,000 to 400,000 distinct CDR3 sequences appear in this sample, 20% to 25% of them only once. The ten top clones hold approximately 15% of the sample. On the study overall, not on this receptor specifically: Blood from ankylosing spondylitis patients appeared to be characterized by a TCR beta motif composed of about eight highly homologous amino acid variants.

Antigens for these TCRs are unknown. Sequencing used blood, either unsorted or a sorted T cell fraction (not recorded which). The receptors shown here come from a male donor with ankylosing spondylitis.

The rearrangement uses TRBV20-1 and TRBJ2-1, with D possibly called TRBD1 or TRBD2 (5 bases each). Looked up from germline, CDR1 is DFQATT and CDR2 is SNEGSKA (reference sequence). Trimming left V 4 bases short and J 6 bases short, with 10 bases between. The CDR3 is 12 residues long. CDR3 region: CSATRDLNEQFF. DNA of the CDR3: TGCAGTGCTACCCGGGACCTCAATGAGCAGTTCTTC.

The chain has TRBV3-1 and TRBJ2-7, with 10 bases lining up with TRBD1. V lost 3 bases, J lost 7 bases, and 6 bases stayed unmatched. The germline V gene has CDR1 LGHDT and CDR2 YNNKEL (reference sequence). CDR3 length: 14 residues. The CDR3 region has the DNA TGTGCCAGCAGCCAGGGACAGGGGCCTCGTGAGCAGTACTTC. It codes for CASSQGQGPREQYF.

V usage is TRBV5-1 and J usage is TRBJ2-7; D is ambiguous. Per the germline V gene, CDR1 is SGHRS and CDR2 is YFSETQ. The CDR3 has 14 residues. Between the trimmed V and J ends, which lost 0 bases and 2 bases, there was a span of 9 bases. The CDR3 coding sequence is TGCGCCAGCAGCTTGGTGGTGACCCCCTACGAGCAGTACTTC. Translation: CASSLVVTPYEQYF.

This clonotype showed up just a few times. The V and J genes are TRBV7-2 and TRBJ2-6; D is undetermined. V was clipped by 5 bases and J by 4 bases, with 9 bases between them. In germline, CDR1 is SGHTA, CDR2 FQGNSA. The CDR3 spans 14 residues. The CDR3 DNA sequence: TGTGCCAGCAGCCTCCCTCCGGGGGCCAACGTCCTGACTTTC. Amino acids: CASSLPPGANVLTF.

The chain carries TRBV29-1 and TRBJ2-1, with 7 nucleotides matching TRBD1. Germline loops: CDR1 SQVTM, CDR2 ANQGSEA. The length of the CDR3 is 13 residues. The V and J ends lost 3 bases and 9 bases, in that order; junction bases with no gene match: 8. The CDR3 region is CSVELTGAGEQFF. Here the CDR3 DNA reads TGCAGCGTTGAGCTAACAGGGGCAGGTGAGCAGTTCTTC.

The chain's CDR3 is CASSLRPYEQYF. Written as DNA, the CDR3 is TGTGCCAGCAGCCTCCGACCCTACGAGCAGTACTTC. The rearrangement links TRBV28 to TRBJ2-7; no definite D call. Germline CDR1 MDHEN, CDR2 SYDVKM. The V end was cut by 6 bases, the J end by 2 bases, with 8 bases between. The CDR3 runs to 12 residues. Complete variable domain (other parts from reference TRBV28 and TRBJ2-7): DVKVTQSSRYLVKRTGEKVFLECVQDMDHENMFWYRQDPGLGLRLIYFSYDVKMKEKGDIPEGYSVSREKKERFSLILESASTNQTSMYLCASSLRPYEQYFGPGTRLTVT.

The V and J genes are TRBV20-1 and TRBJ2-3, with 7 bases fitting TRBD1. This CDR3 comprises 14 residues. Losses at the gene ends were 0 bases for V and 5 bases for J; bases not matched to a gene: 5. Germline CDR1 DFQATT, CDR2 SNEGSKA (reference sequence). CDR3 amino acids: CSAREEGAIDTQYF. As DNA, the CDR3 is TGCAGTGCTAGAGAAGAGGGGGCAATAGATACGCAGTATTTT.

V is TRBV11-3 and J is TRBJ2-4; D is unresolved. Trimming left V 1 base short and J 8 bases short, with 12 bases between. The CDR3 is made up of 14 amino acids. Germline V gene sequence: CDR1 SGHNT, CDR2 YENEEA. CDR3 nucleotides: TGTGCCAGCAGCTTAGGTTGGGTCGGTGACATTCAGTACTTC. Encoded protein: CASSLGWVGDIQYF. The whole variable domain, remainder taken from reference TRBV11-3 and TRBJ2-4, is EAGVVQSPRYKIIEKKQPVAFWCNPISGHNTLYWYLQNLGQGPELLIRYENEEAVDDSQLPKDRFSAERLKGVDSTLKIQPAELGDSAVYLCASSLGWVGDIQYFGAGTRLSVL.

This clonotype was detected a few times. The CDR3 nucleotides are TGCAGCGCTCCTTCTAGCGGGAGACACAATGAGCAGTTCTTC. Its translation: CSAPSSGRHNEQFF. The V call is TRBV29-1, the J call TRBJ2-1; 10 bases are shared with TRBD2. Losses at the gene ends were 7 bases for V and 5 bases for J; bases not matched to a gene: 8. This CDR3 is 14 amino acids long. Germline CDR1 SQVTM, CDR2 ANQGSEA.

The chain is built from TRBV28 and TRBJ1-1; D is unresolved. Germline V gives CDR1 MDHEN, CDR2 SYDVKM. The V and J ends lost 3 bases and 11 bases respectively, with 16 bases between them. The CDR3 totals 13 residues. CDR3 sequence: CASSFGISSGAFF. Here the CDR3 DNA reads TGTGCCAGCAGTTTCGGCATCTCATCGGGGGCTTTCTTT.

The V and J genes are TRBV24-1 and TRBJ2-3; 8 nucleotides align to TRBD1. Looked up from germline, CDR1 is KGHDR and CDR2 is SFDVKD. The CDR3 length is 15 residues. V lost 5 bases and J lost 4; bases outside the gene matches: 7. The CDR3 loop is CATSAGRGPADTQYF. CDR3 coding DNA: TGTGCCACCAGTGCGGGCAGGGGGCCGGCAGATACGCAGTATTTT.

The chain is built from TRBV18 and TRBJ1-1; no firm D call. The CDR3 consists of 13 residues. The germline V gene encodes CDR1 KGHSH and CDR2 LQKENI. V lost 2 bases, J lost 0 bases, and 4 bases lay in between. The CDR3 sequence is CASSPILNTEAFF. The CDR3 DNA reads as TGTGCCAGCTCACCAATTCTGAACACTGAAGCTTTCTTT. Based on the CDR3 plus reference TRBV18 and TRBJ1-1, the full variable domain is NAGVMQNPRHLVRRRGQEARLRCSPMKGHSHVYWYRQLPEEGLKFMVYLQKENIIDESGMPKERFSAEFPKEGPSILRIQQVVRGDSAAYFCASSPILNTEAFFGQGTRLTVV.

The CDR3 here is CASSSGRTGELFF. The CDR3 region has the DNA TGTGCCAGCAGTTCAGGGCGAACCGGGGAGCTGTTTTTT. V gene TRBV12-3 or TRBV12-4 combines with J gene TRBJ2-2, with a weak D call TRBD1 (5 bases). Trimming left V 4 bases short and J 5 bases short, with 8 bases between. The CDR3 is 13 residues long.

The CDR3 region is CASSNWQPGQDTQYF. The CDR3 bases are TGTGCCAGCTCAAATTGGCAGCCCGGGCAGGATACGCAGTATTTT. The gene calls are TRBV5-4 and TRBJ2-3; the D is unclear. The CDR3 covers 15 residues. Per the germline V gene, CDR1 is SGHNT and CDR2 is YYREEE (reference sequence). Trimming stripped 7 bases from V and 6 bases from J, with 21 bases between.

This clonotype was seen a handful of times. This chain joins TRBV20-1 and TRBJ1-4, with D perhaps TRBD1 (5 bases). The CDR3 sequence is 13 residues long. Germline V gene data show CDR1 as DFQATT and CDR2 as SNEGSKA (reference sequence). V was shortened by 3 bases and J by 8 bases, with 13 bases between the two germline ends. The CDR3 nucleotides read TGCAGTGCTAGCCCTGGGGCGAGGGAAAAACTGTTTTTT. Residues: CSASPGAREKLFF.

There are a few counts of this clonotype. The gene calls are TRBV5-1 and TRBJ2-7, with 13 bases identical to TRBD2. The V segment lost 5 bases and the J segment 4 bases; nucleotides outside the gene matches: 3. This CDR3 has 14 residues. The V gene's germline CDR1 is SGHRS and CDR2 YFSETQ. CDR3 nucleotides: TGCGCCAGCAGATGGGGACTAGCGGGATACGAGCAGTACTTC. It codes for CASRWGLAGYEQYF.

The V gene is TRBV3-1, the J gene TRBJ1-5; TRBD1 matches 8 bases. J gave up 6 bases and V 5 bases, and 9 bases lay outside the gene matches. The CDR3 spans 15 residues. Germline V CDR1 and CDR2: LGHDT, YNNKEL (reference sequence). The CDR3 sequence is CASSFGTGASQPQHF. In nucleotides, the CDR3 is TGTGCCAGCAGCTTCGGGACAGGAGCTAGTCAGCCCCAGCATTTT.

This clonotype was seen a few times. The chain carries TRBV5-6 and TRBJ2-3, with 14 bases aligning to TRBD2. CDR1 and CDR2 (germline): SGHDT, YYEEEE. The CDR3 length is 16 residues. J was trimmed by 5 bases and V by 4 bases; bases with no gene match: 6. This CDR3 is CASSPAGLAGEDTQYF. The DNA of the CDR3 is TGTGCCAGCAGCCCAGCGGGACTAGCGGGGGAAGATACGCAGTATTTT.

This rearrangement joins TRBV28 to TRBJ2-7; D unresolved. The germline V gene encodes CDR1 MDHEN and CDR2 SYDVKM. Trimming left V 1 base short and J 10 bases short, with 8 bases between. The CDR3 has 11 residues. The CDR3, as DNA: TGTGCCAGCAGTTTATACCAGATTCAGTACTTC. Its translation: CASSLYQIQYF. Complete variable domain (other parts from reference TRBV28 and TRBJ2-7): DVKVTQSSRYLVKRTGEKVFLECVQDMDHENMFWYRQDPGLGLRLIYFSYDVKMKEKGDIPEGYSVSREKKERFSLILESASTNQTSMYLCASSLYQIQYFGPGTRLTVT.

This clonotype was seen only a few times. Since the CDR3 does not end with the conserved phenylalanine or tryptophan, this likely comes from a read error. V gene TRBV29-1 combines with J gene TRBJ1-5, with 8 bases lining up with TRBD1. Germline CDR1 reads SQVTM; CDR2 reads ANQGSEA. This CDR3 is 13 amino acids long. V gave up 6 bases and J gave up 6 bases; unmatched junction bases: 7. The CDR3 DNA sequence: TGCAGCGTCCTTGGACAGGGTGGTCAGCCCCAGCATTGT. Translated: CSVLGQGGQPQHC.

V usage is TRBV19 and J usage is TRBJ1-5, with D possibly being TRBD1 (6 bases). The CDR3 is 15 residues long. CDR1 and CDR2 from the germline V gene are LNHDA and SQIVND (reference sequence). Trimming shortened V by 6 bases and J by 3 bases, and 15 bases separated the two germline ends. In nucleotides, the CDR3 is TGTGCCAGTAGGGCAGGGGCTGGCGACAATCAGCCCCAGCATTTT. Translated: CASRAGAGDNQPQHF.

About this clonotype: One end of the junction does not line up with germline, which may come from a read error. Here the CDR3 DNA reads TGTGCCATCAGCACCCCAGGTACCACGAATGAAAAACTGTTTTTT. Translating it yields CAISTPGTTNEKLFF. The V and J genes are TRBV7-6 and TRBJ1-4; D gene ambiguous. The germline V gene has CDR1 SGHVS and CDR2 FNYEAQ. This CDR3 has 15 residues.

The J gene is TRBJ2-7, the V gene TRBV28, with a possible D match to TRBD2 (5 bases). Germline loops: CDR1 MDHEN, CDR2 SYDVKM. Trimming removed 3 bases at V and 5 bases at J, with 8 bases between. The CDR3 extends over 12 amino acids. In DNA form, the CDR3 reads TGTGCCAGCAGTTTTAGGAGGAACGAGCAGTACTTC. This codes for CASSFRRNEQYF.

This clonotype showed up many times. The V and J genes are TRBV20-1 and TRBJ2-7; no definite D call. The germline gives CDR1 DFQATT, CDR2 SNEGSKA (reference sequence). This CDR3 is built from 11 residues. V lost 8 bases and J 2 bases, leaving 10 bases between the germline ends. CDR3 residues: CSYHSTYEQYF. For the CDR3, the DNA is TGCAGTTACCACAGCACCTACGAGCAGTACTTC.

This clonotype was seen only a few times. The V gene is TRBV7-2, the J gene TRBJ2-7; D is perhaps TRBD2 (6 bases). CDR1 and CDR2 from the germline V gene are SGHTA and FQGNSA. This CDR3 region has 14 residues. Trimming cost V 2 bases and J 3 bases, with 11 bases left between them. In DNA, the CDR3 is TGTGCCAGCAGCTTAATGGAGGGCAGCTACGAGCAGTACTTC. Its translation is CASSLMEGSYEQYF.

This clonotype was seen repeatedly, ten times or more. The chain joins TRBV12-3 or TRBV12-4 to TRBJ1-3; D unclear. The V end was cut by 5 bases, the J end by 4 bases, with 15 bases between. The CDR3 totals 15 residues. Written as DNA, the CDR3 is TGTGCCAGCAGTCGAGGCCGGTGGGCAGGAAACACCATATATTTT. It codes for CASSRGRWAGNTIYF.

There are a few counts of this clonotype. The chain couples TRBV6-5 to TRBJ2-7, with D possibly TRBD1 on 5 matching bases. V lost 4 bases, J lost 0 bases, and 16 bases lay in between. Per the germline V gene, CDR1 is MNHEY and CDR2 is SVGAGI. The CDR3 length is 16 residues. The CDR3 DNA is TGTGCCAGCAGTTTGGCCGGACACCTAAGCTCCTACGAGCAGTACTTC. It encodes CASSLAGHLSSYEQYF.

This clonotype was seen many times. The V gene is TRBV10-3, the J gene TRBJ2-1, with TRBD1 matching 8 bases. The CDR3 sequence is 12 residues long. J lost 8 bases, V lost 10 bases, and 7 bases had no gene match. CDR1 is ENHRY and CDR2 is SYGVKD in the germline V gene. CDR3 region: CATMDRVDEQFF. DNA for the CDR3: TGTGCCACGATGGACAGGGTCGATGAGCAGTTCTTC.